The 15 T cell receptor beta chains presented below share a single source sample, sequenced in a study of cytomegalovirus exposure and HLA in healthy donors. PCR used 60 Vbeta primers and 13 Jbeta primers. The data were produced by immunoSEQ multiplex PCR, yet TCRdb's version contains in-frame clones alone and is incomplete. The repertoire holds around 140,000 clones, with approximately 80% as singletons. Sequences were obtained from PBMCs. Receptors originate from a woman aged 60-75 years in good health and CMV-seronegative.

The V and J genes are TRBV5-1 and TRBJ2-5; 7 nucleotides align to TRBD1. The CDR3 runs 13 residues. With V trimmed by 5 bases and J by 5 bases, 6 bases remained unmatched. Per germline, CDR1 SGHRS and CDR2 YFSETQ. CDR3 in amino acids: CASRSDRVETQYF. The CDR3 DNA is TGCGCCAGCAGATCCGACAGGGTGGAGACCCAGTACTTC.

The chain recombines TRBV5-4 with TRBJ2-5; 12 bases are a match to TRBD1. Germline CDR1 SGHNT, CDR2 YYREEE (reference sequence). This CDR3 has 15 residues. V dropped 4 bases and J dropped 7; count of bases not matched to a gene: 8. The CDR3 spells CASSEKGQGARTQYF. The CDR3 nucleotides are TGTGCCAGCAGCGAAAAGGGACAGGGGGCGAGGACCCAGTACTTC.

As regards this clone: Germline is not matched at one junction end, which may reflect a read error. V gene TRBV7-7 combines with J gene TRBJ2-7; 7 bases are a match to TRBD1. The length of the CDR3 is 15 residues. CDR1 SSHAT and CDR2 FNYEAQ come from the germline V gene (reference sequence). The DNA for the CDR3 is TGTGCTAGCAGCCAGGGGGACAGTACCGCCTACGAGCAGTACTTC. Translated, it gives CASSQGDSTAYEQYF.

The chain joins TRBV10-1 to TRBJ2-3; 7 bases line up with TRBD1. CDR3 size: 14 residues. CDR1 is WNHNN and CDR2 is SYGVQD in the germline V gene (reference sequence). After removal of 4 bases from V and 0 bases from J, the junction contained 1 base not matched to a gene. The CDR3 region is CASSATGSTDTQYF. Written as DNA, the CDR3 is TGCGCCAGCAGTGCGACAGGGAGCACAGATACGCAGTATTTT.

This clone came up once. The rearrangement joins TRBV5-1 to TRBJ2-3; the D gene is possibly TRBD1 (5 bases). The CDR3 runs to 15 residues. Deletions cut 4 bases from V and 3 bases from J, with 15 bases between. Germline assignment: CDR1 SGHRS and CDR2 YFSETQ. CDR3 residues: CASSPQGLGTDTQYF. Here the CDR3 DNA reads TGCGCCAGCAGCCCCCAGGGATTGGGGACAGATACGCAGTATTTT.

The chain uses TRBV5-1 and TRBJ1-2, with D unresolved. This CDR3 contains 15 residues. Per germline, CDR1 SGHRS and CDR2 YFSETQ. V dropped 4 bases and J dropped 8 bases, with 21 bases sitting between them. The CDR3 loop reads CASSTGGGSRRGYTF. In DNA form, the CDR3 reads TGCGCCAGCAGCACCGGCGGAGGGAGTCGACGGGGCTACACCTTC. The full variable domain, completed using reference TRBV5-1 and TRBJ1-2, is KAGVTQTPRYLIKTRGQQVTLSCSPISGHRSVSWYQQTPGQGLQFLFEYFSETQRNKGNFPGRFSGRQFSNSRSEMNVSTLELGDSALYLCASSTGGGSRRGYTFGSGTRLTVV.

V is TRBV5-1 and J is TRBJ2-1; 7 bases fit TRBD1. Germline CDR1 is SGHRS and CDR2 is YFSETQ. The CDR3 runs to 15 residues. The V segment lost 5 bases and the J segment 5 bases; nucleotides outside the gene matches: 10. The CDR3 sequence: CASSTGGTVNNEQFF. CDR3 sequence (DNA): TGCGCCAGCAGTACGGGTGGGACAGTTAACAATGAGCAGTTCTTC.

V is TRBV2 and J is TRBJ2-1; D might be TRBD1 (5 bases). The V end lost 2 bases, the J end lost 15 bases, and 11 bases lay between the germline ends. The CDR3 totals 11 residues. Germline CDR1 and CDR2: SNHLY and FYNNEI. CDR3 DNA: TGTGCCAGCAGTGAATTGCAGGGTCGGTTCTTC. It is translated as CASSELQGRFF. The full variable domain, rest sourced from reference TRBV2 and TRBJ2-1, is EPEVTQTPSHQVTQMGQEVILRCVPISNHLYFYWYRQILGQKVEFLVSFYNNEISEKSEIFDDQFSVERPDGSNFTLKIRSTKLEDSAMYFCASSELQGRFFGPGTRLTVL.

There are a few counts of this clone. The chain employs TRBV4-1 and TRBJ1-1; the D is unclear. CDR1 is MGHRA and CDR2 is YSYEKL in the germline V gene. This CDR3 has 18 residues. With 0 bases removed from V and 0 bases from J, the gap between germline ends came to 17 bases. The DNA for the CDR3 is TGCGCCAGCAGCCAAGATCTGTCTCAGGTCAAGTTGAACACTGAAGCTTTCTTT. Translated: CASSQDLSQVKLNTEAFF.

The CDR3 sequence: CASRTSGTGRGEQYF. CDR3 sequence (DNA): TGCGCCAGCAGGACTTCCGGGACAGGGAGAGGCGAGCAGTACTTC. This sequence joins TRBV10-2 and TRBJ2-7; the match to TRBD1 covers 9 bases. CDR3 length: 15 amino acids. V shed 6 bases, J shed 6 bases, and the junction held 12 bases outside the gene matches. From germline, CDR1 is WSHSY and CDR2 SAAADI.

This clone was counted only a few times. CDR3 sequence reads: CASSKLGGQGMDEQYF. CDR3 nucleotide sequence: TGTGCCAGCAGCAAATTGGGAGGGCAGGGGATGGACGAGCAGTACTTC. The chain recombines TRBV21-1 with TRBJ2-7; the D call TRBD2 from the table was never checked on the DNA. TRBV21-1 is recorded as a pseudogene. The CDR3 loop spans 16 amino acids.

The V call is TRBV6-4, the J call TRBJ2-1; tentative D call: TRBD2 (6 bases). This CDR3 spans 15 amino acids. Trimming pared 6 bases from V and 2 bases from J, leaving 14 bases between. Germline-derived CDR1 and CDR2 are MRHNA and SNTAGT. CDR3 residues: CASRARDSPYNEQFF. CDR3 in DNA: TGTGCCAGCAGAGCAAGGGACTCTCCCTACAATGAGCAGTTCTTC.

The J gene is TRBJ2-5, the V gene TRBV9, with D possibly being TRBD2 (6 bases). Germline CDR1 is SGDLS and CDR2 is YYNGEE. This CDR3 is 14 amino acids long. V lost 2 bases to trimming and J lost 1 base, with 9 bases between them. In nucleotides, the CDR3 is TGTGCCAGCAGCGTCACGGGGGTCCAAGAGACCCAGTACTTC. It specifies CASSVTGVQETQYF.

The chain has TRBV2 and TRBJ1-6, with TRBD1 matching over 8 bases. The V and J ends lost 1 base and 10 bases, in that order; junction bases with no gene match: 6. Germline assignment: CDR1 SNHLY and CDR2 FYNNEI. The CDR3 sequence is 15 residues long. The CDR3 DNA reads as TGTGCCAGCAGTGAAGTCCAGGGGGCAGGATCACCCCTCCACTTT. Translated: CASSEVQGAGSPLHF.

This clone has only a few counts. Here the CDR3 reads CATSRGTSGGSYEQYF. The DNA of the CDR3 is TGTGCCACCAGCAGGGGGACTAGCGGGGGCTCCTACGAGCAGTACTTC. J is TRBJ2-7 and V is TRBV15; 14 bases align to TRBD2. The germline V gene encodes CDR1 LNHNV and CDR2 YYDKDF (reference sequence). The CDR3 contains 16 residues. The V and J ends lost 3 bases and 0 bases, in that order; junction bases with no gene match: 1.